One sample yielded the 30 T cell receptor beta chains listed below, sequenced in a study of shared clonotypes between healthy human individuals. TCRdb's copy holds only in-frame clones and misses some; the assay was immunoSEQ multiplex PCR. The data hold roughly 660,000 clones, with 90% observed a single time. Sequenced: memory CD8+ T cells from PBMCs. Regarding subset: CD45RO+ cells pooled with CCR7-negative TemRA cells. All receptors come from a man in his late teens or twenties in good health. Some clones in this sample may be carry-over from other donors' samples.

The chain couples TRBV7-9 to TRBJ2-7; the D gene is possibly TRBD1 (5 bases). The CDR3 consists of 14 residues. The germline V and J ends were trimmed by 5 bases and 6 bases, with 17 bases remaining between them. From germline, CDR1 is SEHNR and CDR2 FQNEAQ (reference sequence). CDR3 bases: TGTGCCAGCAGCCCCCCCTTGACAGTCTCCGAGCAGTACTTC. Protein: CASSPPLTVSEQYF.

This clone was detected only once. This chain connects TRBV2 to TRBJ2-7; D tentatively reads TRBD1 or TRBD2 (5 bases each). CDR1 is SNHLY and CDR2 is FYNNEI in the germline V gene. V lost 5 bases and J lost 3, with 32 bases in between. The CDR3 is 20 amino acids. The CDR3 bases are TGTGCCAGCAGTCCAGGGAGAGGTCGGGAACGTGGGCTCGGTGGCTACGAGCAGTACTTC. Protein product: CASSPGRGRERGLGGYEQYF. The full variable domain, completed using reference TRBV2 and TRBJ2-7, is EPEVTQTPSHQVTQMGQEVILRCVPISNHLYFYWYRQILGQKVEFLVSFYNNEISEKSEIFDDQFSVERPDGSNFTLKIRSTKLEDSAMYFCASSPGRGRERGLGGYEQYFGPGTRLTVT.

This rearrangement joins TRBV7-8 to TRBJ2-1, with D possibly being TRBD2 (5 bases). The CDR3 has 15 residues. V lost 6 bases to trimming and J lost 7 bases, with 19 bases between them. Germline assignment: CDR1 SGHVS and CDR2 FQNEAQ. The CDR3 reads CASRPGRGNRNEQFF. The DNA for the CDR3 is TGTGCCAGCAGGCCCGGACGGGGAAATAGGAATGAGCAGTTCTTC.

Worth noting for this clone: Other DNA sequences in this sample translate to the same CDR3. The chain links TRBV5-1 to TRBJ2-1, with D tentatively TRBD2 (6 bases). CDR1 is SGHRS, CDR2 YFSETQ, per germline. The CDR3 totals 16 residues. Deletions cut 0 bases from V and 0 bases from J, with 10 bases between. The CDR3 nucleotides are TGCGCCAGCAGCTTGGGCGGGGCAAGCTCCTACAATGAGCAGTTCTTC. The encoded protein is CASSLGGASSYNEQFF.

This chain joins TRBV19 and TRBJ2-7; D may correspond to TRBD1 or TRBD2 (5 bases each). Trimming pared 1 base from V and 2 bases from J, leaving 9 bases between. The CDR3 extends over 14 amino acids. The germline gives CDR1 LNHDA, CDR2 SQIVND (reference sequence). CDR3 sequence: CASSIVGVPYEQYF. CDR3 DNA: TGTGCCAGTAGTATAGTGGGGGTACCCTACGAGCAGTACTTC. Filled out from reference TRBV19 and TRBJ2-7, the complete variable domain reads DGGITQSPKYLFRKEGQNVTLSCEQNLNHDAMYWYRQDPGQGLRLIYYSQIVNDFQKGDIAEGYSVSREKKESFPLTVTSAQKNPTAFYLCASSIVGVPYEQYFGPGTRLTVT.

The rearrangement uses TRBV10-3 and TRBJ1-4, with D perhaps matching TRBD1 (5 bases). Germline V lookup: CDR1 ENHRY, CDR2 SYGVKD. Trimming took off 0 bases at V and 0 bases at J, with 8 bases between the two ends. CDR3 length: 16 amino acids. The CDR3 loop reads CAISESQGATNEKLFF. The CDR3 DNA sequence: TGTGCCATCAGTGAGTCTCAGGGAGCAACTAATGAAAAACTGTTTTTT.

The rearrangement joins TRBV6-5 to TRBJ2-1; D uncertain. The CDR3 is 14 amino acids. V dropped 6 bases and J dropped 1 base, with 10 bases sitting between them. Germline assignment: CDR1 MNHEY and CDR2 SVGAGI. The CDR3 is CASSPGGSYNEQFF. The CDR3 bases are TGTGCCAGCAGCCCGGGTGGATCCTACAATGAGCAGTTCTTC.

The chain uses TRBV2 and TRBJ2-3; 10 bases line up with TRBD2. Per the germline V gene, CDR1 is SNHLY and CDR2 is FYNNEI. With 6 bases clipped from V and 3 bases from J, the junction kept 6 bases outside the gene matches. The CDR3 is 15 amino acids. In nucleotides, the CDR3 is TGTGCCAGCAGCCTACAGCGGGAGGGAACAGATACGCAGTATTTT. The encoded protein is CASSLQREGTDTQYF.

CDR3 protein: CSVGIATGGSYNEQFF. The CDR3 nucleotides read TGCAGCGTGGGGATCGCGACAGGGGGCTCCTACAATGAGCAGTTCTTC. V is TRBV29-1 and J is TRBJ2-1; 9 bases align to TRBD1. Germline loops: CDR1 SQVTM, CDR2 ANQGSEA. V trimming: 6 bases; J trimming: 0 bases; junction bases outside the gene matches: 9. The CDR3 is made up of 16 amino acids.

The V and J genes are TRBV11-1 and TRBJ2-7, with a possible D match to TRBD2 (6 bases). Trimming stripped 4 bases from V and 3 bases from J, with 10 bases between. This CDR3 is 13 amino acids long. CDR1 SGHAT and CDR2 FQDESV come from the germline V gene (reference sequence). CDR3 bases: TGTGCCAGCAGCTCCTTGCGGGGCTACGAGCAGTACTTC. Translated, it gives CASSSLRGYEQYF. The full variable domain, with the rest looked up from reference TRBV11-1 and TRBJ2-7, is EAEVAQSPRYKITEKSQAVAFWCDPISGHATLYWYRQILGQGPELLVQFQDESVVDDSQLPKDRFSAERLKGVDSTLKIQPAELGDSAMYLCASSSLRGYEQYFGPGTRLTVT.

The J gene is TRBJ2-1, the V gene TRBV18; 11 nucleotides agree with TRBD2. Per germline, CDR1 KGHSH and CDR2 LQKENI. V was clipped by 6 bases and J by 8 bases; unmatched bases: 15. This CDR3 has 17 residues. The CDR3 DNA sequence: TGTGCCAGCTCCCTTGAGTTAGCGGGAGGGCCTAGCGATGAGCAGTTCTTC. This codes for CASSLELAGGPSDEQFF. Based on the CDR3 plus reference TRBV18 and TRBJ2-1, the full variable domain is NAGVMQNPRHLVRRRGQEARLRCSPMKGHSHVYWYRQLPEEGLKFMVYLQKENIIDESGMPKERFSAEFPKEGPSILRIQQVVRGDSAAYFCASSLELAGGPSDEQFFGPGTRLTVL.

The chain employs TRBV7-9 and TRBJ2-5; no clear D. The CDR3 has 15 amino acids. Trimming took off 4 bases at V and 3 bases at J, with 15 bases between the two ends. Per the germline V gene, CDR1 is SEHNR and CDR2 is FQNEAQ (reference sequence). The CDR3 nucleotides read TGTGCCAGCAGCTACGGAAATATGGGCGAAGAGACCCAGTACTTC. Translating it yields CASSYGNMGEETQYF. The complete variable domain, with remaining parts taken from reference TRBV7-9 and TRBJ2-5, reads DTGVSQNPRHKITKRGQNVTFRCDPISEHNRLYWYRQTLGQGPEFLTYFQNEAQLEKSRLLSDRFSAERPKGSFSTLEIQRTEQGDSAMYLCASSYGNMGEETQYFGPGTRLLVL.

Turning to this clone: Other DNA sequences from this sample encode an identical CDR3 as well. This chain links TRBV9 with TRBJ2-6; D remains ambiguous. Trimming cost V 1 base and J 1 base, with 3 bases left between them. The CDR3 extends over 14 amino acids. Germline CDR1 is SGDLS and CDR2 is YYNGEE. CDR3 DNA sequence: TGTGCCAGCAGCGTATCATCTGGGGCCAACGTCCTGACTTTC. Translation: CASSVSSGANVLTF.

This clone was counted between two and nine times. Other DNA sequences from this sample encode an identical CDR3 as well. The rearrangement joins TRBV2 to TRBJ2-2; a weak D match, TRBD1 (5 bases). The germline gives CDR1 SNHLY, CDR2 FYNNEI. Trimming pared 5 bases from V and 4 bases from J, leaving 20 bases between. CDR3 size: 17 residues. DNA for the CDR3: TGTGCCAGCAGTACCTATCCGGACATGCCGGTCACCGGGGAGCTGTTTTTT. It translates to CASSTYPDMPVTGELFF. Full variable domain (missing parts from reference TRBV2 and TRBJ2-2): EPEVTQTPSHQVTQMGQEVILRCVPISNHLYFYWYRQILGQKVEFLVSFYNNEISEKSEIFDDQFSVERPDGSNFTLKIRSTKLEDSAMYFCASSTYPDMPVTGELFFGEGSRLTVL.

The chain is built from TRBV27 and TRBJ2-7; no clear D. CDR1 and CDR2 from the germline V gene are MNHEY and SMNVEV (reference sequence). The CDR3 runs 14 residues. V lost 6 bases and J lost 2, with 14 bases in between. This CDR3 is CASSATVTAYEQYF. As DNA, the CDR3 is TGTGCCAGCAGCGCAACAGTGACCGCCTACGAGCAGTACTTC.

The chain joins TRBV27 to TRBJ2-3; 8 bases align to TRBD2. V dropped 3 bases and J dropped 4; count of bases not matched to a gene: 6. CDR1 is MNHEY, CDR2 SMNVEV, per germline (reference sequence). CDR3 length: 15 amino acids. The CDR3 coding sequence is TGTGCCAGCAGTTTCGGCAGCGGGAGCCCAGATACGCAGTATTTT. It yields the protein CASSFGSGSPDTQYF.

The CDR3 protein is CASSLREGENYEQYF. The CDR3 DNA is TGTGCCAGCAGCCTAAGGGAGGGGGAGAACTACGAGCAGTACTTC. The chain recombines TRBV11-3 with TRBJ2-7, with D possibly matching TRBD2 (7 bases). Germline V gene data show CDR1 as SGHNT and CDR2 as YENEEA. The CDR3 is 15 amino acids. Trimming left V 5 bases short and J 3 bases short, with 17 bases between. Combining the CDR3 with reference TRBV11-3 and TRBJ2-7 gives the whole variable domain EAGVVQSPRYKIIEKKQPVAFWCNPISGHNTLYWYLQNLGQGPELLIRYENEEAVDDSQLPKDRFSAERLKGVDSTLKIQPAELGDSAVYLCASSLREGENYEQYFGPGTRLTVT.

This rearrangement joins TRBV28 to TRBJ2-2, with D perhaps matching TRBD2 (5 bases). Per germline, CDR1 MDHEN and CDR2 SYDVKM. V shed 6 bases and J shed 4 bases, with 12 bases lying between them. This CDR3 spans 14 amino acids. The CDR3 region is CASSLTRATGELFF. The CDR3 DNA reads TGTGCCAGCAGCTTAACTAGGGCCACCGGGGAGCTGTTTTTT.

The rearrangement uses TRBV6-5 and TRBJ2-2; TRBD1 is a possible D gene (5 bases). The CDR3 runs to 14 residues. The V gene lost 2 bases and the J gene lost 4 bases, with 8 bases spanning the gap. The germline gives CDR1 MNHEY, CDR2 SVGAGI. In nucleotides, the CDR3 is TGTGCCAGCAGTTACGTCAGGGTCACCGGGGAGCTGTTTTTT. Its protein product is CASSYVRVTGELFF.

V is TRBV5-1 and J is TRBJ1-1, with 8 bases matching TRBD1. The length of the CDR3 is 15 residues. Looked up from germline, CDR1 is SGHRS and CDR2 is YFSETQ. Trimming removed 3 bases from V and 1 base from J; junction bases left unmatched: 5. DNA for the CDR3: TGCGCCAGCAGCTGGACAGGGTGGGCGAACACTGAAGCTTTCTTT. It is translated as CASSWTGWANTEAFF.

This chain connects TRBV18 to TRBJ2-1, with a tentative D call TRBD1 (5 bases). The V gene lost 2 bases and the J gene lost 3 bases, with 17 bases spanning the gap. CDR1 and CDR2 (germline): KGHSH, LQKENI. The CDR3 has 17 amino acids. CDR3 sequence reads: CASSPRAWQGFYNEQFF. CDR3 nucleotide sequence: TGTGCCAGCTCACCAAGGGCCTGGCAGGGTTTCTACAATGAGCAGTTCTTC.

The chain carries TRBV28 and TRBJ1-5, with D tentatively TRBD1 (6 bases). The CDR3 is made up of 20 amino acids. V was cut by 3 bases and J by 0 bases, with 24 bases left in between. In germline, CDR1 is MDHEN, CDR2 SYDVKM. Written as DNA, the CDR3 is TGTGCCAGCAGTTTGGGGCGAGGACAGACAGATTTTCCTAGCAATCAGCCCCAGCATTTT. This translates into CASSLGRGQTDFPSNQPQHF.

This chain's CDR3 is CASSLRGTADEKLFF. CDR3 coding DNA: TGTGCCAGCAGCTTAAGGGGTACGGCCGATGAAAAACTGTTTTTT. J is TRBJ1-4 and V is TRBV7-9; perhaps TRBD1 as D (5 bases). Trimming took off 2 bases at V and 6 bases at J, with 13 bases between the two ends. Germline lookup yields CDR1 SEHNR and CDR2 FQNEAQ (reference sequence). The CDR3 runs 15 residues. The full variable domain, with the rest looked up from reference TRBV7-9 and TRBJ1-4, is DTGVSQNPRHKITKRGQNVTFRCDPISEHNRLYWYRQTLGQGPEFLTYFQNEAQLEKSRLLSDRFSAERPKGSFSTLEIQRTEQGDSAMYLCASSLRGTADEKLFFGSGTQLSVL.

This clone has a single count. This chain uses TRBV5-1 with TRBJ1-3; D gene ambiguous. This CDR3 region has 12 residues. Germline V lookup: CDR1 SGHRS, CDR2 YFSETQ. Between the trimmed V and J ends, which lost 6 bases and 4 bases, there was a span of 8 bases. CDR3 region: CASTRRGNTIYF. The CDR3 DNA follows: TGCGCCAGCACAAGGAGAGGAAACACCATATATTTT.

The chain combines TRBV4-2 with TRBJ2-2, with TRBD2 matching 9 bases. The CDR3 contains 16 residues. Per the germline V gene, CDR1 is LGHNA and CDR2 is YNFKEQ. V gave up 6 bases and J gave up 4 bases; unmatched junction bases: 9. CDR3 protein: CASSSAGGPSTGELFF. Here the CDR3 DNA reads TGTGCCAGCAGTTCGGCGGGAGGGCCCAGCACCGGGGAGCTGTTTTTT.

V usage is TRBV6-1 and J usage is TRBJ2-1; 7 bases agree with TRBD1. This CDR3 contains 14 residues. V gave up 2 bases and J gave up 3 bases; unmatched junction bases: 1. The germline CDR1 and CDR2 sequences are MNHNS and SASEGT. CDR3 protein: CASSEWDSYNEQFF. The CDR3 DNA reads TGTGCCAGCAGTGAATGGGACAGCTACAATGAGCAGTTCTTC.

CDR3 nucleotides: TGTGCCAGCAGTTTATCGGGTAGCGGGAGGTGGGCCCAGTACTTC. It translates to CASSLSGSGRWAQYF. This chain joins TRBV27 and TRBJ2-5; 10 nucleotides match TRBD2. This CDR3 spans 15 amino acids. With V trimmed by 0 bases and J by 9 bases, 7 bases remained unmatched. Per germline, CDR1 MNHEY and CDR2 SMNVEV (reference sequence).

The CDR3 sequence: CASSLAPGVDNEQFF. The CDR3 DNA follows: TGTGCCAGCAGCTTAGCCCCAGGGGTTGACAATGAGCAGTTCTTC. This chain connects TRBV7-6 to TRBJ2-1; possible D gene TRBD1, 6 bases. CDR3 length: 15 amino acids. Germline V gene data show CDR1 as SGHVS and CDR2 as FNYEAQ. Deletions cut 0 bases from V and 5 bases from J, with 11 bases between.

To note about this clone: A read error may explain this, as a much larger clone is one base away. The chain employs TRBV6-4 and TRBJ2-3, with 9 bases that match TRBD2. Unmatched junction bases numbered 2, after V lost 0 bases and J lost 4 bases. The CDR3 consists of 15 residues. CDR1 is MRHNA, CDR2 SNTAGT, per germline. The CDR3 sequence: CASSDSSGSADTQYF. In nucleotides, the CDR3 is TGTGCCAGCAGTGACTCTAGCGGGAGCGCAGATACGCAGTATTTT.

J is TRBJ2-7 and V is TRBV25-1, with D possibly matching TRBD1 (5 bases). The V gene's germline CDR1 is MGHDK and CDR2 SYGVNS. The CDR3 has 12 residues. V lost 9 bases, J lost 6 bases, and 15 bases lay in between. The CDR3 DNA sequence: TGTGCCAGGAGGACGACAGAACGCGAGCAGTACTTC. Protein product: CARRTTEREQYF.